Reported below is one TCR beta chain. Its antigen is not known. The data belong to a study of T cell responses to AZD1222 COVID-19 vaccine. Profiled with immunoSEQ multiplex PCR; TCRdb holds only in-frame clones, not every one. Among roughly 100,000 clones listed, 80% to 95% were seen once. Broader study findings: Once two AZD1222 doses were given, Spike-specific TCR breadth and depth went up. Regions 160-218 and 743-854 dominated among vaccine-associated CD4 TCRs spanning spike. Most donors were white British and more were female, and clonal diversity was possibly underestimated.

The specimen was peripheral blood, collected on day 0 of AZD1222 vaccination. The TCR originated in an adult in good health.

In DNA, the CDR3 is TGTGCCACCAGCAGAGGGGACATCGACATGATGAACACTGAAGCTTTCTTT. It yields the protein CATSRGDIDMMNTEAFF. The chain combines TRBV15 with TRBJ1-1, with D tentatively TRBD1 (6 bases). V was trimmed by 1 base and J by 0 bases, leaving 15 bases between them. The CDR3 has 17 amino acids. The germline V gene has CDR1 LNHNV and CDR2 YYDKDF (reference sequence). The full variable domain, its missing parts supplied by reference TRBV15 and TRBJ1-1, is DAMVIQNPRYQVTQFGKPVTLSCSQTLNHNVMYWYQQKSSQAPKLLFHYYDKDFNNEADTPDNFQSRRPNTSFCFLDIRSPGLGDTAMYLCATSRGDIDMMNTEAFFGQGTRLTVV.